Below are 14 T cell receptor beta chains sequenced from a single sample in a study of T cell responses to AZD1222 COVID-19 vaccine. The table came from immunoSEQ multiplex PCR; TCRdb's copy has only in-frame clones and leaves some out. This sample has 80,000 to 100,000 clones; approximately 85% occur once, and the top ten carry around an eighth. The material was peripheral blood, obtained 28 days after the second AZD1222 dose. These TCRs come from an adult who received the AZD1222 COVID-19 vaccine.

The rearrangement links TRBV27 to TRBJ1-6; D gene unclear. The germline gives CDR1 MNHEY, CDR2 SMNVEV (reference sequence). The CDR3 runs 16 residues. V dropped 7 bases and J dropped 9 bases, with 22 bases sitting between them. DNA for the CDR3: TGTGCCAGCACAAAGGACGGGAAAAGGTTTGGTTCACCCCTCCACTTT. It yields the protein CASTKDGKRFGSPLHF.

This chain uses TRBV14 with TRBJ1-1; unclear D gene. CDR1 is SGHDN, CDR2 FVKESK, per germline. With 1 base removed from V and 6 bases from J, the gap between germline ends came to 6 bases. CDR3 length: 12 amino acids. For the CDR3, the DNA is TGTGCCAGCAGCCAAGGGTTTTCTGAAGCTTTCTTT. It specifies CASSQGFSEAFF.

The chain carries TRBV14 and TRBJ1-2; D gene ambiguous. V lost 1 base and J lost 4, with 7 bases in between. The CDR3 covers 13 residues. Germline lookup yields CDR1 SGHDN and CDR2 FVKESK. The CDR3 DNA sequence: TGTGCCAGCAGCCAAGTGGGTGCCTATGGCTACACCTTC. Protein sequence: CASSQVGAYGYTF.

The V gene is TRBV4-3, the J gene TRBJ1-4; D gene unclear. This CDR3 has 16 amino acids. Germline assignment: CDR1 LGHNA and CDR2 YSLEER. Trimming left V 0 bases short and J 8 bases short, with 16 bases between. The CDR3 sequence is CASSQDPVPKTEKLFF. As DNA, the CDR3 is TGCGCCAGCAGCCAAGATCCCGTGCCGAAAACAGAAAAACTGTTTTTT.

The chain uses TRBV14 and TRBJ1-6, with 10 bases aligning to TRBD1. V shed 2 bases, J shed 4 bases, and the junction held 8 bases outside the gene matches. CDR3 size: 18 residues. Germline V lookup: CDR1 SGHDN, CDR2 FVKESK. In DNA, the CDR3 is TGTGCCAGCAGCCAACGATCGGGACAGGGGCCTTATAATTCACCCCTCCACTTT. Translated: CASSQRSGQGPYNSPLHF.

The chain combines TRBV12-3 or TRBV12-4 with TRBJ2-2; D unresolved. Trimming took off 3 bases at V and 5 bases at J, with 7 bases between the two ends. This CDR3 has 13 residues. The CDR3 DNA sequence: TGTGCCAGCAGTTTTCGAAATACCGGGGAGCTGTTTTTT. It codes for CASSFRNTGELFF.

The J gene is TRBJ2-3, the V gene TRBV3-1 (or the pseudogene TRBV3-2); D is unresolved. V was shortened by 1 base and J by 0 bases, with 5 bases between the two germline ends. Germline V gene lookup returns CDR1 LGHDT and CDR2 YNNKEL (reference sequence). CDR3 length: 14 amino acids. CDR3 loop: CASSQATSTDTQYF. The CDR3 DNA reads as TGTGCCAGCAGCCAAGCCACCAGCACAGATACGCAGTATTTT.

V gene TRBV2 combines with J gene TRBJ2-3, with D possibly being TRBD1 (5 bases). Deletions cut 6 bases from V and 1 base from J, with 14 bases between. Looked up from germline, CDR1 is SNHLY and CDR2 is FYNNEI. The CDR3 spans 15 residues. The CDR3 bases are TGTGCCAGCAGGGGTTGGGGCAGGGGCACAGATACGCAGTATTTT. Amino acids: CASRGWGRGTDTQYF.

Only one count was recorded for this clone. This rearrangement joins TRBV28 to TRBJ1-2; 9 nucleotides agree with TRBD1. Germline lookup yields CDR1 MDHEN and CDR2 SYDVKM. V gave up 6 bases and J gave up 6 bases; unmatched junction bases: 8. There are 14 residues in the CDR3. The CDR3 DNA is TGTGCCAGCAGAACAGGGGGCGCAGGTCATGGCTACACCTTC. This encodes CASRTGGAGHGYTF.

J is TRBJ1-5 and V is TRBV27, with D possibly TRBD1 on 5 matching bases. The CDR3 is 17 residues long. The germline CDR1 and CDR2 sequences are MNHEY and SMNVEV (reference sequence). Trimming took 6 bases from V and 0 from J, leaving 18 bases between them. The CDR3 loop reads CASRSRGELHSNQPQHF. CDR3 nucleotides: TGTGCCAGCAGGTCCCGGGGGGAGTTGCATAGCAATCAGCCCCAGCATTTT.

Concerning this clone itself: A read error may account for a junction end that differs from germline. V is TRBV5-1 and J is TRBJ1-2; unclear D gene. Germline V CDR1 and CDR2: SGHRS, YFSETQ. The CDR3 is 17 residues long. The CDR3 nucleotides read TGCGCCAGCAGCTTGGGGGTTGTGGGAGGTATTAACGATGGCTACACCTTC. As protein: CASSLGVVGGINDGYTF. Full variable domain (rest looked up from reference TRBV5-1 and TRBJ1-2): KAGVTQTPRYLIKTRGQQVTLSCSPISGHRSVSWYQQTPGQGLQFLFEYFSETQRNKGNFPGRFSGRQFSNSRSEMNVSTLELGDSALYLCASSLGVVGGINDGYTFGSGTRLTVV.

The CDR3 loop reads CASSLERGGYTF. CDR3 in DNA: TGTGCCAGCAGCTTAGAAAGGGGTGGCTACACCTTC. The V call is TRBV7-9, the J call TRBJ1-2; D perhaps matches TRBD1 (5 bases). The germline CDR1 and CDR2 sequences are SEHNR and FQNEAQ (reference sequence). There are 12 residues in the CDR3. Trimming stripped 1 base from V and 7 bases from J, with 7 bases between.

V gene TRBV20-1 combines with J gene TRBJ1-2; D call uncertain. V was cut by 3 bases and J by 5 bases, with 13 bases left in between. Germline lookup yields CDR1 DFQATT and CDR2 SNEGSKA (reference sequence). The CDR3 runs to 13 residues. The CDR3 reads CSASGSLGYGYTF. CDR3 DNA: TGCAGTGCTAGTGGATCTTTAGGGTATGGCTACACCTTC.

The chain combines TRBV6-5 with TRBJ2-7; 12 positions match TRBD1. The CDR3 extends over 14 amino acids. CDR1 is MNHEY and CDR2 is SVGAGI in the germline V gene. Unmatched junction bases numbered 8, after V lost 8 bases and J lost 6 bases. This CDR3 reads CASAARDRGREQYF. CDR3 DNA: TGTGCCAGCGCTGCAAGGGACAGGGGGCGCGAGCAGTACTTC.